This TCR beta chain was observed in a study of CXCR3-negative and CXCR3-positive naive CD8 T cells. Germline loops: CDR1 GTSNPN, CDR2 SVGIG (reference sequence). This CDR3 has 16 amino acids. UMI-labeled 5' RACE TRB cDNA libraries were prepared from the cells. TCRdb re-called the 5' RACE reads, yielding one record per CDR3 amino acid sequence without DNA. This sample contains approximately 83,000 distinct CDR3 sequences. This sequence originates from a human donor in good health. Some clones in this sample may be carry-over from other donors' samples. The genes are TRBV30 and TRBJ2-3; the TCRdb call, TRBD2, lacks DNA for checking. The source material was naive CXCR3- CD8+ T cells from blood. Subset defined: CD45RO-CCR7+CD27+CD95- naive CD8+ T cells lacking CXCR3 (TNR3-). The CDR3 is CAWSVGSGGTLDTQYF.